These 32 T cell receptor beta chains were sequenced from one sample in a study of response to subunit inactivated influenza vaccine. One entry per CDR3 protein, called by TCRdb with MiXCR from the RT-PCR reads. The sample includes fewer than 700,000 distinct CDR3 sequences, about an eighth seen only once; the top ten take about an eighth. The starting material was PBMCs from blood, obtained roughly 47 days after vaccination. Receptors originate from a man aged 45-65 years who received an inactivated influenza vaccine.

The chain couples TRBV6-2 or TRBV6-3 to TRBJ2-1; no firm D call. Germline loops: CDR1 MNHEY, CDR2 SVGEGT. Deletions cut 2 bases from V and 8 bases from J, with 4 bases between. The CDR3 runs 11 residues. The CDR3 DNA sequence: TGTGCCAGCAGTTACCCCGATGAGCAGTTCTTC. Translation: CASSYPDEQFF.

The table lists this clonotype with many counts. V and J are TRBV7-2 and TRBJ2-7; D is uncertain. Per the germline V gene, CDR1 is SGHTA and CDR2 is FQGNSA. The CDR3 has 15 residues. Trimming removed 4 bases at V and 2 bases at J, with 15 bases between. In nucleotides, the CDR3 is TGTGCCAGCAGCTCCGCTGTTTTTGGCACCTACGAGCAGTACTTC. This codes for CASSSAVFGTYEQYF.

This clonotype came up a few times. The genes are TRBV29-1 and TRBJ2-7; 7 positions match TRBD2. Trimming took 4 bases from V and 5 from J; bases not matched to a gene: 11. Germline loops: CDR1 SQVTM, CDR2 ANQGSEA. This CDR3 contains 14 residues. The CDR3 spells CSVVWNGRRDEQYF. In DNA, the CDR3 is TGCAGCGTTGTATGGAACGGGAGGCGCGACGAGCAGTACTTC.

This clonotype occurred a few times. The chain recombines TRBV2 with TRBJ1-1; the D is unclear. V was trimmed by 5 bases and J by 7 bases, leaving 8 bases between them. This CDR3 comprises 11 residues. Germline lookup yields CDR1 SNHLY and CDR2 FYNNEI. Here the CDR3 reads CASSYQSEAFF. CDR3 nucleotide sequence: TGTGCCAGCAGTTATCAGAGTGAAGCTTTCTTT.

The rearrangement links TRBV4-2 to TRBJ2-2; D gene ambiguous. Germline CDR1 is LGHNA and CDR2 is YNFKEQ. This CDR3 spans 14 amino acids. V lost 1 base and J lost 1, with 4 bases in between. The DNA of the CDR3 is TGTGCCAGCAGCCAAGTGGGGAACACCGGGGAGCTGTTTTTT. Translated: CASSQVGNTGELFF.

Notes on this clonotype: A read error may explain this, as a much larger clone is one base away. The DNA for the CDR3 is TGCGCCAGCAGCTTGGCCGTGGGGGCCTACAATGAGCAGTTCTTC. Translating it yields CASSLAVGAYNEQFF. The chain uses TRBV5-1 and TRBJ2-1, with D possibly called TRBD1 or TRBD2 (5 bases each). V gave up 0 bases and J gave up 2 bases, with 9 bases separating them. Germline assignment: CDR1 SGHRS and CDR2 YFSETQ. This CDR3 has 15 residues. The whole variable domain, remainder taken from reference TRBV5-1 and TRBJ2-1, is KAGVTQTPRYLIKTRGQQVTLSCSPISGHRSVSWYQQTPGQGLQFLFEYFSETQRNKGNFPGRFSGRQFSNSRSEMNVSTLELGDSALYLCASSLAVGAYNEQFFGPGTRLTVL.

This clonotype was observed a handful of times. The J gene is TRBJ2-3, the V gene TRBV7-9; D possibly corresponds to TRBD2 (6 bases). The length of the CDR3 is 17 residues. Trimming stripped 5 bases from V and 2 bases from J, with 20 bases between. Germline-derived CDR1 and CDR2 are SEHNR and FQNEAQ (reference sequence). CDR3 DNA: TGTGCCAGCAGCCCAGCGGGCCGGGGGACCTTCACAGATACGCAGTATTTT. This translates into CASSPAGRGTFTDTQYF.

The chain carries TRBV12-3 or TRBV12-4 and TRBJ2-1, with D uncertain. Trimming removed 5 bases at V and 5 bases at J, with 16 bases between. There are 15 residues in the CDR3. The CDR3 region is CASSRLRTFNNEQFF. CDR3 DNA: TGTGCCAGCAGTAGACTCCGCACATTTAACAATGAGCAGTTCTTC.

DNA for the CDR3: TGTGCCAGTAGTACAGCAAGTCTCAATGAGCAGTTCTTC. Amino acid sequence: CASSTASLNEQFF. The V and J genes are TRBV19 and TRBJ2-1; no definite D call. The CDR3 is 13 residues long. V lost 4 bases and J lost 6, with 10 bases in between. The V gene's germline CDR1 is LNHDA and CDR2 SQIVND (reference sequence).

The CDR3 DNA reads as TGTGCCAGCAGCCGTCGACTAGCGCATGAGACCCAGTACTTC. Translation: CASSRRLAHETQYF. The gene calls are TRBV5-6 and TRBJ2-5, with 8 bases identical to TRBD2. The CDR3 covers 14 residues. CDR1 SGHDT and CDR2 YYEEEE come from the germline V gene. V trimming: 4 bases; J trimming: 5 bases; junction bases outside the gene matches: 7.

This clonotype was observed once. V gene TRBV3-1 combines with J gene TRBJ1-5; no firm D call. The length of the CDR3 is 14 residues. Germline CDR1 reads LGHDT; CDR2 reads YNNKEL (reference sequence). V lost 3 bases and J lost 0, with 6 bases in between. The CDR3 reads CASSHEYSNQPQHF. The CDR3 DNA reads TGTGCCAGCAGCCATGAATATAGCAATCAGCCCCAGCATTTT.

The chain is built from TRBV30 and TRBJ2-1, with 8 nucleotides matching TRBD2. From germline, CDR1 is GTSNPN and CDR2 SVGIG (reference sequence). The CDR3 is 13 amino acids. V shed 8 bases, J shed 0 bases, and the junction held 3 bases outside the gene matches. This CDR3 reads CAESGSSYNEQFF. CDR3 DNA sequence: TGTGCCGAGAGCGGGAGCTCCTACAATGAGCAGTTCTTC.

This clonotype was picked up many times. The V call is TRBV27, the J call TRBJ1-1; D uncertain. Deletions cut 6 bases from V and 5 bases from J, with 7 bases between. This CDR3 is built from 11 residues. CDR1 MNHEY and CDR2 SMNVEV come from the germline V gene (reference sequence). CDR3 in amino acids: CASRTETEAFF. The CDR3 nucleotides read TGTGCCAGCAGAACAGAGACTGAAGCTTTCTTT.

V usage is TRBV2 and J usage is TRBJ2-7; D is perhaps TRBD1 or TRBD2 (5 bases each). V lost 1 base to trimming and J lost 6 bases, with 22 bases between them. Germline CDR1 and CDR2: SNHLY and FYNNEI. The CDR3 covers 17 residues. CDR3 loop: CASSEVPGPSGDGEQYF. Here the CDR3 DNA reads TGTGCCAGCAGTGAAGTGCCGGGGCCCTCAGGTGATGGCGAGCAGTACTTC.

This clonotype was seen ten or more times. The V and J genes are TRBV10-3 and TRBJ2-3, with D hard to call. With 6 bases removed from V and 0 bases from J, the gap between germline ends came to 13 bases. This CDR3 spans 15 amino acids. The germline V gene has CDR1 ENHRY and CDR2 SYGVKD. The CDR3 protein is CAIRDSHASTDTQYF. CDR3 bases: TGTGCCATCAGAGACTCGCACGCTAGCACAGATACGCAGTATTTT.

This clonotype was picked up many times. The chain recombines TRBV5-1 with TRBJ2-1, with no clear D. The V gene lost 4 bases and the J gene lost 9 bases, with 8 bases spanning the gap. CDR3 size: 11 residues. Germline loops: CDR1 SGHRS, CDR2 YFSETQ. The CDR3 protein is CASSQLAEQFF. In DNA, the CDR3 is TGCGCCAGCAGCCAGCTCGCTGAGCAGTTCTTC.

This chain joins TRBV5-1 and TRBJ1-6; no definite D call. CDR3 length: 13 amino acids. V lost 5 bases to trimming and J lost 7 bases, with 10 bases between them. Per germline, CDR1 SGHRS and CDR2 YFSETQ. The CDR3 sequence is CASRPDWNSPLHF. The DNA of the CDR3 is TGCGCCAGCAGACCGGACTGGAATTCACCCCTCCACTTT.

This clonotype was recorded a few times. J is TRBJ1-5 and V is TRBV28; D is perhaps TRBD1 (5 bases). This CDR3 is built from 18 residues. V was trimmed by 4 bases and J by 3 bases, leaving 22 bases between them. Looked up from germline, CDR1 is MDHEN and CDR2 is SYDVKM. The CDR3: CASSSGRVWGGINQPQHF. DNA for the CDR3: TGTGCCAGCAGTTCGGGCAGGGTGTGGGGAGGGATCAATCAGCCCCAGCATTTT.

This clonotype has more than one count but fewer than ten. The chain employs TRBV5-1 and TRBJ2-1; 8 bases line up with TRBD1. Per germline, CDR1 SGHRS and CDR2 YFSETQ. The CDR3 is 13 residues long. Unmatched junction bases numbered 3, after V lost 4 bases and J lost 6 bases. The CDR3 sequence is CASSKDRVNEQFF. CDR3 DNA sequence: TGCGCCAGCAGCAAGGACAGGGTCAATGAGCAGTTCTTC.

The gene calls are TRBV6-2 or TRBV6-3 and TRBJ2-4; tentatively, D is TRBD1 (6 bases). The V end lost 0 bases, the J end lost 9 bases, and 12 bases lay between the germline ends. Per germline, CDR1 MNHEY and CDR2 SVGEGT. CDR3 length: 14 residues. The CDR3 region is CASSYSGQGSIQYF. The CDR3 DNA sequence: TGTGCCAGCAGTTACTCAGGGCAGGGGAGCATTCAGTACTTC.

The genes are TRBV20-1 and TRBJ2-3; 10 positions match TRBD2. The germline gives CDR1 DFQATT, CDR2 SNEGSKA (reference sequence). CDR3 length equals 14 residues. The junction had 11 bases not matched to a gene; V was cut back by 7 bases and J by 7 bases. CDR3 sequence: CSVEAASGGHTQYF. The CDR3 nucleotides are TGCAGTGTCGAGGCGGCTAGCGGGGGTCATACGCAGTATTTT.

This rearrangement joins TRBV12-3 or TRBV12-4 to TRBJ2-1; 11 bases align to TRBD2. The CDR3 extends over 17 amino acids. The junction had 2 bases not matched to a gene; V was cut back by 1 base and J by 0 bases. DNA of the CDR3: TGTGCCAGCAGTTTAGGTAGCGGGGGGGCCTCCTACAATGAGCAGTTCTTC. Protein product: CASSLGSGGASYNEQFF.

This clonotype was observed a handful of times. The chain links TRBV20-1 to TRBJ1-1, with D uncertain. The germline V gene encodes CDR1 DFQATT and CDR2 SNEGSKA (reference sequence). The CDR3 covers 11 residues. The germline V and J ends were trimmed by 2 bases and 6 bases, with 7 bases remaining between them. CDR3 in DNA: TGCAGTGCTAGACAGCATCCTGAAGCTTTCTTT. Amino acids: CSARQHPEAFF.

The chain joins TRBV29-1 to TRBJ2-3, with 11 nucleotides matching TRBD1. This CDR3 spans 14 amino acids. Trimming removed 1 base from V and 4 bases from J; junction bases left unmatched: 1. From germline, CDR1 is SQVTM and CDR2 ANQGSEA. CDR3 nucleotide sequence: TGCAGCGTTGAAGGGACAGGGGGCCCAGATACGCAGTATTTT. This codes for CSVEGTGGPDTQYF.

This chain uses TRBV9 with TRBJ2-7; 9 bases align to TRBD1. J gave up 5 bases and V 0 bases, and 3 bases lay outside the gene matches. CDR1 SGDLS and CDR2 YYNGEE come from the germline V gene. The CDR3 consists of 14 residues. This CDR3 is CASSVEGQGNEQYF. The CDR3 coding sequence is TGTGCCAGCAGCGTAGAAGGACAGGGGAACGAGCAGTACTTC. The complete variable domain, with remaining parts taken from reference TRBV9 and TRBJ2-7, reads DSGVTQTPKHLITATGQRVTLRCSPRSGDLSVYWYQQSLDQGLQFLIQYYNGEERAKGNILERFSAQQFPDLHSELNLSSLELGDSALYFCASSVEGQGNEQYFGPGTRLTVT.

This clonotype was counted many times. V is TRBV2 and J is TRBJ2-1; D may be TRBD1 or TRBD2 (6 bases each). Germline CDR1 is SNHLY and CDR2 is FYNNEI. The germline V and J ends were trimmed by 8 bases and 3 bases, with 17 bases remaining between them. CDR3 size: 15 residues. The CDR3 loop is CASGEGGHFYNEQFF. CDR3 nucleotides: TGTGCCAGCGGAGAAGGGGGGCATTTCTACAATGAGCAGTTCTTC.

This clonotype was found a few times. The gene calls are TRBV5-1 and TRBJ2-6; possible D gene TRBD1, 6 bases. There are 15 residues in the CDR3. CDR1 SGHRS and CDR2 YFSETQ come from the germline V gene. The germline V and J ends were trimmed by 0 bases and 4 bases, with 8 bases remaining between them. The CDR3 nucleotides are TGCGCCAGCAGCTTGGACAGGGTGGGGGCCAACGTCCTGACTTTC. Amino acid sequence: CASSLDRVGANVLTF.

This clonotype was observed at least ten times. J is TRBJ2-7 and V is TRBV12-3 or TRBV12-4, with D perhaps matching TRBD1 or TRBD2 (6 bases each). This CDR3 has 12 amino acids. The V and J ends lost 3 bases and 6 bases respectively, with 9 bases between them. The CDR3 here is CASSFGGVEQYF. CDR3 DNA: TGTGCCAGCAGTTTCGGGGGCGTCGAGCAGTACTTC.

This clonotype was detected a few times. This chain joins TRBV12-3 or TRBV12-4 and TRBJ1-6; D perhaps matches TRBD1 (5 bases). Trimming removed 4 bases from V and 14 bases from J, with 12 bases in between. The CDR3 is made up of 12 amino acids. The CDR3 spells CASSSGPGALHF. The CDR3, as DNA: TGTGCCAGCAGTTCCGGACCGGGGGCCCTCCACTTT.

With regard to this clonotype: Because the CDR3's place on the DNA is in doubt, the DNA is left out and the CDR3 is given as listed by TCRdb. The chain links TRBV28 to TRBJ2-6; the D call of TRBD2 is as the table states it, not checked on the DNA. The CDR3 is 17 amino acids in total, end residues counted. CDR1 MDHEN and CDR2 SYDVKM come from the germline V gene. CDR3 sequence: CASSLAQAYSGANVLTF.

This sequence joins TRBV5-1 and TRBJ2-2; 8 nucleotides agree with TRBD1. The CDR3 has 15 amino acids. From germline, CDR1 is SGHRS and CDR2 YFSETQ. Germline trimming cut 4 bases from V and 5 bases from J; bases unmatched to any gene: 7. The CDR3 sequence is CASSPRTGFTGELFF. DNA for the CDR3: TGCGCCAGCAGCCCGCGGACAGGGTTTACCGGGGAGCTGTTTTTT.

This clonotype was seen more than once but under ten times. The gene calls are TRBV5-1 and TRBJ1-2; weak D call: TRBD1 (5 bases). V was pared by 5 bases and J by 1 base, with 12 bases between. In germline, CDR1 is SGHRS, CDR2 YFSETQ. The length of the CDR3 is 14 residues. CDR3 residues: CASSVAGGNYGYTF. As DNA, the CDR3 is TGCGCCAGCAGTGTGGCCGGGGGTAACTATGGCTACACCTTC.